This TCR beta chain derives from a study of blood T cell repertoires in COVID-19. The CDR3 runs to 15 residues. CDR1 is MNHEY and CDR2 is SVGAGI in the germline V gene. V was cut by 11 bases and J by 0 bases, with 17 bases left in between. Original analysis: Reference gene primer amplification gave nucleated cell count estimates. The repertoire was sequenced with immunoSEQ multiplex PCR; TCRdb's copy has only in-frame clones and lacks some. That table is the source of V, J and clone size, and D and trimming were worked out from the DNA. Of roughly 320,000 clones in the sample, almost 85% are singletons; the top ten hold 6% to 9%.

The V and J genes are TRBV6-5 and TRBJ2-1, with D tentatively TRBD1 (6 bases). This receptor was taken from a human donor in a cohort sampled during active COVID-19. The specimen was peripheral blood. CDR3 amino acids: CAATGFRGSYNEQFF. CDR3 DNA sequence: TGTGCCGCAACAGGGTTCCGGGGCTCCTACAATGAGCAGTTCTTC.